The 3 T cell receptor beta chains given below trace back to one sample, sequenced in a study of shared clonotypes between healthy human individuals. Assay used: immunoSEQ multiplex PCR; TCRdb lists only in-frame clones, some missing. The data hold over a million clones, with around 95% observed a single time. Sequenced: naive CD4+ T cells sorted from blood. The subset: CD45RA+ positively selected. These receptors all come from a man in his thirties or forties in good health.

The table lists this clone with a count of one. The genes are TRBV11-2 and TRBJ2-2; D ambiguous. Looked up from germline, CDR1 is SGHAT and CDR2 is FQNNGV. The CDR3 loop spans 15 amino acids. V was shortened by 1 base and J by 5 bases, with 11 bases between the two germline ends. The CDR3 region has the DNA TGTGCCAGCAGCTTAGGGGGTAGCCGGACCGGGGAGCTGTTTTTT. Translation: CASSLGGSRTGELFF.

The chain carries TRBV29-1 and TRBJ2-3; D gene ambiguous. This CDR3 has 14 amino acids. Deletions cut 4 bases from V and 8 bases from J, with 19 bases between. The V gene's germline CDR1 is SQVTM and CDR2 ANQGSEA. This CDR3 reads CSVGGSRPPGTQYF. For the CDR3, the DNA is TGCAGCGTTGGGGGTAGTCGGCCGCCTGGTACGCAGTATTTT.

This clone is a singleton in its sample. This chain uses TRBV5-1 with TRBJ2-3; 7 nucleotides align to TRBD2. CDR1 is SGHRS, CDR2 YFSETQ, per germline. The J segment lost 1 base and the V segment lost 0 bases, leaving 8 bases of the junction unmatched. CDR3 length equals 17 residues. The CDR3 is CASSLARGSGGTDTQYF. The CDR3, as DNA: TGCGCCAGCAGCTTGGCCCGCGGGAGTGGGGGCACAGATACGCAGTATTTT.